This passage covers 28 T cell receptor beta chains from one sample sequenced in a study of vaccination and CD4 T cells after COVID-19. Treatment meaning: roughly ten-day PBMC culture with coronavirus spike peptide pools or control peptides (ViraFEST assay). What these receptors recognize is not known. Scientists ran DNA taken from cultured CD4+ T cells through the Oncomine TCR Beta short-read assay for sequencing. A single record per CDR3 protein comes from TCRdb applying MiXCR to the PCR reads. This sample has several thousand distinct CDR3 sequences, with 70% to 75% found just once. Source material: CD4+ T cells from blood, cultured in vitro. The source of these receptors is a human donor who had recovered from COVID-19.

Here the CDR3 reads CASSLSTREGLAEAFF. The CDR3 bases are TGTGCCAGCAGCTTATCTACCCGCGAGGGATTGGCTGAAGCTTTCTTT. This rearrangement joins TRBV7-8 to TRBJ1-1, with D unclear. The CDR3 loop spans 16 amino acids. CDR1 and CDR2 (germline): SGHVS, FQNEAQ. V gave up 2 bases and J gave up 6 bases, with 19 bases separating them.

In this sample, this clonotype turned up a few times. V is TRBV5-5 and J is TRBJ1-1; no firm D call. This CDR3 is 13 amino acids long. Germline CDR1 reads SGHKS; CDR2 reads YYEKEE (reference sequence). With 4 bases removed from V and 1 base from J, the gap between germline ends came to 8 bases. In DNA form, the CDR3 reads TGTGCCAGCAGCCTCCTGGGGAACACTGAAGCTTTCTTT. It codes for CASSLLGNTEAFF. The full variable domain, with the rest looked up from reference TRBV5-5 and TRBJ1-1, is DAGVTQSPTHLIKTRGQQVTLRCSPISGHKSVSWYQQVLGQGPQFIFQYYEKEERGRGNFPDRFSARQFPNYSSELNVNALLLGDSALYLCASSLLGNTEAFFGQGTRLTVV.

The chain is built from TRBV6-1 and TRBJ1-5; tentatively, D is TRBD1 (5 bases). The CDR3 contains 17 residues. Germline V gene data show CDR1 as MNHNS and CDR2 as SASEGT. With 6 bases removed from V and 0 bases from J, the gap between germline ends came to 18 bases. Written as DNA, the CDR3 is TGTGCCAGCAGACAACCGGGACGGAAATATAGCAATCAGCCCCAGCATTTT. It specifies CASRQPGRKYSNQPQHF.

CDR3 sequence (DNA): TGCAGTGCCATGGGACTAGCGGGAGGTAGCGCCGGTCTCGAGCAGTACTTC. Amino acid sequence: CSAMGLAGGSAGLEQYF. The gene calls are TRBV20-1 and TRBJ2-7, with 15 bases fitting TRBD2. CDR3 length: 17 residues. Germline CDR1 is DFQATT and CDR2 is SNEGSKA (reference sequence). The V gene end was trimmed by 6 bases and the J gene end by 6 bases; junction bases not matched to a gene: 15.

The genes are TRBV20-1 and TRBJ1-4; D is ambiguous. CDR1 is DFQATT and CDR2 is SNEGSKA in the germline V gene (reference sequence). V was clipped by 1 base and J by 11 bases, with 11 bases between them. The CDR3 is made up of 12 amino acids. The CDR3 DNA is TGCAGTGCTAGAGCCAGCGCCACGAAACTGTTTTTT. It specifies CSARASATKLFF.

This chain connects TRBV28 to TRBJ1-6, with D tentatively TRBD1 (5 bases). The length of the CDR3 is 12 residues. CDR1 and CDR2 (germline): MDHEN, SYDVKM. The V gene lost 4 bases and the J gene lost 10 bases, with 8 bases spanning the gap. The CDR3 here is CASSSDISPLHF. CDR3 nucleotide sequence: TGTGCCAGCAGTTCGGACATATCACCCCTCCACTTT.

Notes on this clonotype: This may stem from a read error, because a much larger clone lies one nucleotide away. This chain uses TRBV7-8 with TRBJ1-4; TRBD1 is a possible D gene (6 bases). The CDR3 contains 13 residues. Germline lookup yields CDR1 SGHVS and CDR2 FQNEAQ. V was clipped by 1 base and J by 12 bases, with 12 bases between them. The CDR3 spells CASSLDTDSELFF. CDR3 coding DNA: TGTGCCAGCAGCTTAGATACGGACAGTGAACTGTTTTTT.

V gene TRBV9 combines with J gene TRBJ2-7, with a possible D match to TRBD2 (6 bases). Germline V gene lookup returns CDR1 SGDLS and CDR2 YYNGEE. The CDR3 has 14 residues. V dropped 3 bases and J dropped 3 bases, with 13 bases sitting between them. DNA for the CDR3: TGTGCCAGCAGCGGGGACTCATGGGGCTACGAGCAGTACTTC. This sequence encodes CASSGDSWGYEQYF. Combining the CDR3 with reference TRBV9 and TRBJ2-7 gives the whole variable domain DSGVTQTPKHLITATGQRVTLRCSPRSGDLSVYWYQQSLDQGLQFLIQYYNGEERAKGNILERFSAQQFPDLHSELNLSSLELGDSALYFCASSGDSWGYEQYFGPGTRLTVT.

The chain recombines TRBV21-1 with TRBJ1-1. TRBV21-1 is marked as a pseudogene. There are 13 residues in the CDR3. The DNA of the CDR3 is TGTGCCAGCAGCAGATTAATGAACACTGAAGCTTTCTTT. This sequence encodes CASSRLMNTEAFF.

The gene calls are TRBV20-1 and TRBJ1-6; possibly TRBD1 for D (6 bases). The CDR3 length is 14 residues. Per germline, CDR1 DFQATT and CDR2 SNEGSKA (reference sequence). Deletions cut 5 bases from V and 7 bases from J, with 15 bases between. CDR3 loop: CSAPRGHLNSPLHF. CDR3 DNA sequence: TGCAGTGCTCCAAGGGGACACCTCAATTCACCCCTCCACTTT.

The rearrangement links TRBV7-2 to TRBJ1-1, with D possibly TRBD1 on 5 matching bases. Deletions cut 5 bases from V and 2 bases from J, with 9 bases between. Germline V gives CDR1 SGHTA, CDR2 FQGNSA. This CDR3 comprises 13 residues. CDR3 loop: CASSRGTNTEAFF. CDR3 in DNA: TGTGCCAGCAGCCGGGGGACTAACACTGAAGCTTTCTTT.

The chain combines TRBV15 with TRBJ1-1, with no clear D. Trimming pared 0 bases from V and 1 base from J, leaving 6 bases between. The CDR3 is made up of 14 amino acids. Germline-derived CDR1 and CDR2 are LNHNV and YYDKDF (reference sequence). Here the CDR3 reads CATSREVWNTEAFF. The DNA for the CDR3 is TGTGCCACCAGCAGAGAAGTGTGGAACACTGAAGCTTTCTTT.

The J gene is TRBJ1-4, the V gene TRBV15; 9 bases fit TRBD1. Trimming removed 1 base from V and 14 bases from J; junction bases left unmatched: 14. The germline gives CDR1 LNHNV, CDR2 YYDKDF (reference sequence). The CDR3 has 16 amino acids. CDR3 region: CATSRGGETGGEKLFF. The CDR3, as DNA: TGTGCCACCAGCAGAGGAGGAGAGACAGGGGGAGAGAAGCTGTTTTTT.

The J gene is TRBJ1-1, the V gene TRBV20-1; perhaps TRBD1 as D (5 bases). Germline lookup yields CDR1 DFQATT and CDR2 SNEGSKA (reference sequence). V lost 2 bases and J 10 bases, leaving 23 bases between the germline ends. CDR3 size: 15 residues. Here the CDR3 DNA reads TGCAGTGCTAGAAGTCTTTGGGGGGTTCAAGTTCTAGCTTTCTTT. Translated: CSARSLWGVQVLAFF.

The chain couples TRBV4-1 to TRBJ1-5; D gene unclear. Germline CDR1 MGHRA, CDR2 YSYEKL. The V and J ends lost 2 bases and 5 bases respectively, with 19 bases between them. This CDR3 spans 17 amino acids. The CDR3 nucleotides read TGCGCCAGCAGCCAACGGGAGGGCAGTATTAGGGATCAGCCCCAGCATTTT. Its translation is CASSQREGSIRDQPQHF.

Here the CDR3 DNA reads TGTGCCAGCAGCTTTGAAAAACGGGAGACCCAGTACTTC. Translating gives CASSFEKRETQYF. The chain combines TRBV7-9 with TRBJ2-5; D remains unclear. In germline, CDR1 is SEHNR, CDR2 FQNEAQ (reference sequence). V was trimmed by 3 bases and J by 5 bases, leaving 10 bases between them. The CDR3 has 13 residues.

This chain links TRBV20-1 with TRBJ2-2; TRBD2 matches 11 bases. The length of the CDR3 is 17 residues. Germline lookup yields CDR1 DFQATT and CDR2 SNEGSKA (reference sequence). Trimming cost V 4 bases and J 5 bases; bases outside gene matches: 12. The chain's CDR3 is CSAKYFGLAGATGELFF. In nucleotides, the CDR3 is TGCAGTGCTAAATATTTCGGACTAGCGGGTGCAACCGGGGAGCTGTTTTTT.

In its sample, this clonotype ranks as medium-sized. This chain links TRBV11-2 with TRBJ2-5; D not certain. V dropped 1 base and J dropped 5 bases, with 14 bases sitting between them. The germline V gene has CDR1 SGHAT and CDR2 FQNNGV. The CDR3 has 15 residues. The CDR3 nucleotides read TGTGCCAGCAGCTTAGGTTTTGGGGTAGGCGAGACCCAGTACTTC. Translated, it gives CASSLGFGVGETQYF.

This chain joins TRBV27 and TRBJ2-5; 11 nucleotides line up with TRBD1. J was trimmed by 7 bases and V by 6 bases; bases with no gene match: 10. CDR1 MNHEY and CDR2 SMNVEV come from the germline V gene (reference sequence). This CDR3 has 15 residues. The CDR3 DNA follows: TGTGCCAGCAGCCCGCGGGACAGGGGGTCGGTGACCCAGTACTTC. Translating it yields CASSPRDRGSVTQYF.

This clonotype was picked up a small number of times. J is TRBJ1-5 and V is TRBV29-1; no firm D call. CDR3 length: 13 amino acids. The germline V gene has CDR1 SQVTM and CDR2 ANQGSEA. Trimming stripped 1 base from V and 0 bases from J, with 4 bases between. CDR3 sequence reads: CSVEGDSNQPQHF. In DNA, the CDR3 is TGCAGCGTTGAAGGCGATAGCAATCAGCCCCAGCATTTT. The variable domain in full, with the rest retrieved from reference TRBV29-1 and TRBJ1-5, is SAVISQKPSRDICQRGTSLTIQCQVDSQVTMMFWYRQQPGQSLTLIATANQGSEATYESGFVIDKFPISRPNLTFSTLTVSNMSPEDSSIYLCSVEGDSNQPQHFGDGTRLSIL.

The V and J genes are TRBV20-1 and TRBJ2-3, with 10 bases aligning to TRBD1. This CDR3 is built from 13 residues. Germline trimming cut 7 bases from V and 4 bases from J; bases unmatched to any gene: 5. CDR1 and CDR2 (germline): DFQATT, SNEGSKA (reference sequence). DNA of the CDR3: TGCAGTGGAACCGGGACAGGGGCAGATACGCAGTATTTT. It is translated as CSGTGTGADTQYF.

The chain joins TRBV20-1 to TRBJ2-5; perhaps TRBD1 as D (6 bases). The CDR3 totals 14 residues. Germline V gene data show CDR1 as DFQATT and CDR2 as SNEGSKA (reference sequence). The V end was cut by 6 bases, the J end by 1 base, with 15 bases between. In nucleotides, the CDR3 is TGCAGTGCCACCGGGCAGGGGTCCCAAGAGACCCAGTACTTC. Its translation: CSATGQGSQETQYF.

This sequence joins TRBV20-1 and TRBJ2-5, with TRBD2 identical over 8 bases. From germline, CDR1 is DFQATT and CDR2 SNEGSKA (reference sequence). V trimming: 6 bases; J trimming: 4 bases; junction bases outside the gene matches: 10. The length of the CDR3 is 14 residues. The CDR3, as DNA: TGCAGTGCACGGGGGGGAGTGATGGGAGAGACCCAGTACTTC. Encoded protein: CSARGGVMGETQYF.

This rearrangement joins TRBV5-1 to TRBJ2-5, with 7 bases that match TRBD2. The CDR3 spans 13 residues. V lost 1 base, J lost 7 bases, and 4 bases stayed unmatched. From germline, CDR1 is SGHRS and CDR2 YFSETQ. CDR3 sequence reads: CASSLSSGGTQYF. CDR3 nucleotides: TGCGCCAGCAGCTTGTCTAGCGGAGGGACCCAGTACTTC.

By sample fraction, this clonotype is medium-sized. The chain's CDR3 is CATSRDQNTEAFF. CDR3 coding DNA: TGTGCCACCAGCAGAGATCAGAACACTGAAGCTTTCTTT. The gene calls are TRBV15 and TRBJ1-1, with D hard to call. With 0 bases removed from V and 1 base from J, the gap between germline ends came to 3 bases. The germline gives CDR1 LNHNV, CDR2 YYDKDF (reference sequence). The CDR3 is 13 residues long.

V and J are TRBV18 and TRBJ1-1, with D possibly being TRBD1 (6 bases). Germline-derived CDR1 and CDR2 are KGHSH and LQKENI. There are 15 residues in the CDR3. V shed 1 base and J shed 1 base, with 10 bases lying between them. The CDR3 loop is CASSPRGPGNTEAFF. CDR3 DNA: TGTGCCAGCTCACCACGGGGGCCGGGGAACACTGAAGCTTTCTTT.

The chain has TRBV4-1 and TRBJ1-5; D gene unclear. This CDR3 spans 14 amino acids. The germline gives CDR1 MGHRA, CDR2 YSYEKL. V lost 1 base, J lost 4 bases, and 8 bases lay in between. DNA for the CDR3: TGCGCCAGCAGCCAAGCCCAGGAGAATCAGCCCCAGCATTTT. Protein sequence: CASSQAQENQPQHF.

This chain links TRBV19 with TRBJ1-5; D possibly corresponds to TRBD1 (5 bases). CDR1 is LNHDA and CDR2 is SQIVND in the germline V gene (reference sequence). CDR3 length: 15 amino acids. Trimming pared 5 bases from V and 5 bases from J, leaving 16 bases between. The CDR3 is CASSAFGAGDQPQHF. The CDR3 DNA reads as TGTGCCAGTAGTGCCTTCGGGGCCGGGGATCAGCCCCAGCATTTT.